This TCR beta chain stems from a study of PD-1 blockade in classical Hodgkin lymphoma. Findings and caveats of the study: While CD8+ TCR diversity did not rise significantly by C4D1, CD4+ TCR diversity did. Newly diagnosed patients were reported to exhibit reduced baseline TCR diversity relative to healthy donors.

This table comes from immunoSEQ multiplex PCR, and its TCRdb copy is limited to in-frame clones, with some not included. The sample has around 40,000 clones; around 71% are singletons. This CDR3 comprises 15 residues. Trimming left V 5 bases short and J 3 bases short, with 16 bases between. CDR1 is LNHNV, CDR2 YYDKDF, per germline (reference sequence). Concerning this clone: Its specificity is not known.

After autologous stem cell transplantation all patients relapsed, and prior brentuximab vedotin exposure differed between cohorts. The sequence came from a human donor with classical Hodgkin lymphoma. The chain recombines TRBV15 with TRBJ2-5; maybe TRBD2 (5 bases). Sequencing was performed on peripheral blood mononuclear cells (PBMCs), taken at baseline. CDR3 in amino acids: CATSPTGRGKETQYF. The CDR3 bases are TGTGCCACCAGCCCTACGGGCCGAGGGAAAGAGACCCAGTACTTC.